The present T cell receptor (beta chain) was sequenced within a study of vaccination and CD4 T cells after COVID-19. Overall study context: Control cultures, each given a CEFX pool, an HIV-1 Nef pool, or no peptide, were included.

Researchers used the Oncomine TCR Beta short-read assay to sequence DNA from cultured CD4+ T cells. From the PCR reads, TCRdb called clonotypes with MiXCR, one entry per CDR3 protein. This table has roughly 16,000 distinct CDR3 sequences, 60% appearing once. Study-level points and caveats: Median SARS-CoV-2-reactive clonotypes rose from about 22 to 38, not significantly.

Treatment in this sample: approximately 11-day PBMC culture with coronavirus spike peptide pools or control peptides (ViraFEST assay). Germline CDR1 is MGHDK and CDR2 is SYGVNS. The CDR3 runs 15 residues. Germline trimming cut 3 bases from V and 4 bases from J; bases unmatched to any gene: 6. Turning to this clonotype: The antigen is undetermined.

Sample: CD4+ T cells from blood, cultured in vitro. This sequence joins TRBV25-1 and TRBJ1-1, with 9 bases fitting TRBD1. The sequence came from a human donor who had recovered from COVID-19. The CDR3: CASSDGTTGGTEAFF. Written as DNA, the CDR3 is TGTGCCAGCAGTGATGGGACGACAGGGGGCACTGAAGCTTTCTTT. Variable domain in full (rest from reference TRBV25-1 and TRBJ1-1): EADIYQTPRYLVIGTGKKITLECSQTMGHDKMYWYQQDPGMELHLIHYSYGVNSTEKGDLSSESTVSRIRTEHFPLTLESARPSHTSQYLCASSDGTTGGTEAFFGQGTRLTVV.